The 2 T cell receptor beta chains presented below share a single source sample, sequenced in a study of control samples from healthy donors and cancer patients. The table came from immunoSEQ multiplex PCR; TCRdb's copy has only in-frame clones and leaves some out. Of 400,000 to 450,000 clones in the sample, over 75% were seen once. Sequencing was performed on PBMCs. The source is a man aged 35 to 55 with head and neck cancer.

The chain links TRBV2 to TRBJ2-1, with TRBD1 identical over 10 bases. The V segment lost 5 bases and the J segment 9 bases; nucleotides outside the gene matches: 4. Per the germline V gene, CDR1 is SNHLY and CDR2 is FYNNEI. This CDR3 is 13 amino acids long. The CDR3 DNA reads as TGTGCCAGCAGTCGACAGGGGGCCGGTGAGCAGTTCTTC. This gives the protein CASSRQGAGEQFF.

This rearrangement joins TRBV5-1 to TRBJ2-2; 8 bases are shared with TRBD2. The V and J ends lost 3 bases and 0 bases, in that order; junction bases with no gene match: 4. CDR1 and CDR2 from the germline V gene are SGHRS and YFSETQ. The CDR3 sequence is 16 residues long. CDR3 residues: CASSYAGGPNTGELFF. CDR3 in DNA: TGCGCCAGCAGCTACGCGGGGGGACCGAACACCGGGGAGCTGTTTTTT.